Following are 5 T cell receptor beta chains from one sample sequenced in a study of metastatic and nonmetastatic thyroid tumors. TCRdb reanalyzed the PCR reads with MiXCR. Here the sample spans about 53,000 clones, roughly 20% being singletons. There were no patients who had received any treatment before thyroid surgery. The sequencing input was blood. Receptors were obtained from a female donor with papillary thyroid cancer or a benign thyroid nodule (not recorded which). Some clones in this sample may be carry-over from other donors' samples.

About this clone: One end of the junction is discordant with germline, which a read error may explain. V gene TRBV12-3 or TRBV12-4 combines with J gene TRBJ1-5, with 9 positions matching TRBD1. This CDR3 spans 17 amino acids. The CDR3 sequence is CASSRRQGGYSNKPKHF. The CDR3 DNA is TGTGCCAGCAGTCGACGACAGGGGGGCTATAGCAATAAGCCCAAGCATTTT.

Note on this clone: This may stem from a read error, because a much larger clone lies one nucleotide away. The sample contains more than one DNA sequence encoding this CDR3. The rearrangement uses TRBV6-1 and TRBJ1-6; D is unresolved. Germline-derived CDR1 and CDR2 are MNHNS and SASEGT. The CDR3 is made up of 13 amino acids. CDR3 nucleotides: TGTGCTAGCAGGCTAGGCCTCAATTCACCCCTCCACTTT. It codes for CASRLGLNSPLHF.

This clone was detected many times. The CDR3: CSAFDPGTMQETQYF. The CDR3 DNA reads as TGCAGTGCTTTCGACCCTGGGACTATGCAAGAGACCCAGTACTTC. The chain has TRBV20-1 and TRBJ2-5, with 7 bases fitting TRBD2. The trim removed 5 bases at V and 2 bases at J, leaving 11 bases unmatched. The CDR3 runs to 15 residues. Germline loops: CDR1 DFQATT, CDR2 SNEGSKA (reference sequence).

This clone was observed at least ten times. The germline gene is not matched at one end of the junction; a read error may be the cause. The V call is TRBV28, the J call TRBJ2-7, with 12 bases that match TRBD2. Per germline, CDR1 MDHEN and CDR2 SYDVKM. The CDR3 sequence is 15 residues long. The DNA for the CDR3 is TGTGCCAGCAGGGCGGGACTAGCGGGTACCTACGAGCAGTACTTT. Translation: CASRAGLAGTYEQYF.

About this clone: One end of the junction fails to match germline, which may point to a read error. The chain links TRBV3-1 to TRBJ1-1; 7 bases match TRBD1. The CDR3 covers 14 residues. Per the germline V gene, CDR1 is LGHDT and CDR2 is YNNKEL (reference sequence). The DNA of the CDR3 is TGTGCCAGCATCCAAGATACCAGGGGGACTGAAGCTTTCTTT. It translates to CASIQDTRGTEAFF.